These T cell receptor beta chains were read from a single sample in a study of CD8+ T cells in alopecia areata. Libraries were prepared by immunoSEQ multiplex PCR; TCRdb keeps only in-frame clonotypes and omits some of them. The sample records 150,000 or so clones, more than 75% being singletons. The specimen comprised CD8+ T cells sorted from blood, sampled at week 0. The receptors were sampled from a human donor with alopecia areata. Both conserved end residues are part of each CDR3. A D gene is named only where the DNA matches it firmly. Not every row has a clone size; where given, it reads once, few, many or a size class.

>.|.|TRBJ1-5|TRBV9
CASSDTGSNQPQHF
TGTGCCAGCAGCGATACAGGGAGCAATCAGCCCCAGCATTTT
>TRBD2|.|TRBJ2-7|TRBV5-1
CASSAAGGEQYF
TGCGCCAGCAGCGCAGCGGGGGGCGAGCAGTACTTC
>TRBD1|.|TRBJ2-3|TRBV13
CASSPKGNRDRGWTDTQYF
TGTGCCAGCAGCCCAAAGGGGAACCGGGACAGGGGATGGACAGATACGCAGTATTTT
>TRBD2|.|TRBJ2-7|TRBV5-4
CASSQAGAHLSHEQYF
TGTGCCAGCAGCCAGGCGGGAGCCCATCTCTCCCACGAGCAGTACTTC
>.|once|TRBJ1-1|TRBV9
CASSVGAADTEAFF
TGTGCCAGTAGCGTAGGGGCTGCTGACACTGAAGCTTTCTTT
>.|.|TRBJ2-7|TRBV10-3
CAISEMTPGHPGAEQYF
TGTGCCATCAGTGAGATGACACCGGGACACCCTGGAGCCGAGCAGTACTTC
>.|.|TRBJ2-7|TRBV29-1
CSFSTFYEQYF
TGCAGCTTCAGTACTTTCTACGAGCAGTACTTC
>.|.|TRBJ2-7|TRBV4-1
CASSQVDLGASEQYF
TGCGCCAGCAGCCAAGTGGATCTAGGAGCATCGGAGCAGTACTTC
>.|.|TRBJ2-4|TRBV10-1
CASSVPRAHGRGAKNIQYF
TGCGCCAGCAGTGTCCCGAGGGCCCACGGTCGAGGGGCCAAAAACATTCAGTACTTC
>.|.|TRBJ2-7|TRBV10-3
CAISFDYAYEQYF
TGTGCCATCAGTTTCGACTACGCCTACGAGCAGTACTTC
>.|.|TRBJ2-7|TRBV6-5
CASGYEQYF
TGTGCCAGCGGCTACGAGCAGTACTTC
>.|.|TRBJ1-2|TRBV27
CASSLSSGVYGYTF
TGTGCCAGCAGTTTATCGTCCGGAGTCTATGGCTACACCTTC
>TRBD1|.|TRBJ2-7|TRBV5-1
CASSVDRVDYEQYF
TGCGCCAGCAGCGTGGACAGGGTGGACTACGAGCAGTACTTC
>TRBD2|.|TRBJ2-1|TRBV29-1
CSVGAGGLYNEQFF
TGCAGCGTTGGTGCGGGAGGCCTATACAATGAGCAGTTCTTC
>TRBD2|.|TRBJ2-1|TRBV10-3
CAISWTSGAKGNEQFF
TGTGCCATCAGTTGGACTAGCGGGGCCAAGGGCAATGAGCAGTTCTTC
>.|.|TRBJ2-1|TRBV5-5
CASSSYNEQFF
TGTGCCAGCAGCAGCTACAATGAGCAGTTCTTC
>TRBD1|.|TRBJ2-7|TRBV4-1
CASSPNRGSYEQYF
TGCGCCAGCAGCCCAAACAGGGGCTCCTACGAGCAGTACTTC
>TRBD1|.|TRBJ2-2|TRBV12-5
CASGYTGGRAGELFF
TGTGCTAGTGGTTACACAGGGGGCCGGGCCGGGGAGCTGTTTTTT
>.|.|TRBJ2-7|TRBV4-1
CASSGAGGYEQYF
TGCGCCAGCAGCGGGGCCGGAGGGTACGAGCAGTACTTC
>TRBD1|.|TRBJ2-7|TRBV4-2
CASSLHGRGSSYEQYF
TGTGCCAGCAGCCTCCATGGCAGGGGGAGCTCCTACGAGCAGTACTTC
>.|.|TRBJ2-3|TRBV7-9
CASSQGSADTQYF
TGTGCCAGCAGCCAAGGATCTGCAGATACGCAGTATTTT
>TRBD2|.|TRBJ2-4|TRBV27
CASSFRTSGVADIQYF
TGTGCCAGCAGTTTCAGGACTAGCGGGGTTGCGGACATTCAGTACTTC
>.|.|TRBJ2-1|TRBV9
CASSEGGGTTPFF
TGTGCCAGCAGCGAGGGAGGCGGGACGACCCCGTTCTTC
>TRBD2|.|TRBJ2-1|TRBV10-3
CAIRRSGGTNEQFF
TGTGCCATCAGGCGTAGCGGGGGGACCAATGAGCAGTTCTTC
>.|few|TRBJ2-7|TRBV6-5
CASSLASSYEQYF
TGTGCCAGCAGTTTGGCCTCCTCCTACGAGCAGTACTTC
>TRBD1|few|TRBJ2-3|TRBV5-5
CASSGKWTGALTDTQYF
TGTGCCAGCAGCGGCAAGTGGACAGGGGCCCTAACAGATACGCAGTATTTT
>.|.|TRBJ2-7|TRBV29-1
CSVEDQKHYEQYF
TGCAGCGTTGAAGATCAGAAGCACTACGAGCAGTACTTC
>.|.|TRBJ2-7|TRBV6-6
CASSYVSSYEQYF
TGTGCCAGCAGTTACGTCAGCTCCTACGAGCAGTACTTC
>TRBD1|.|TRBJ2-1|TRBV9
CASSGMTGAAIF
TGTGCCAGCAGCGGTATGACAGGGGCGGCGATCTTC
>.|.|TRBJ2-5|TRBV5-4
CASSLSGLQETQYF
TGTGCCAGCAGCTTGTCCGGACTTCAAGAGACCCAGTACTTC
>.|.|TRBJ1-1|TRBV5-4
CASSPRLNTEAFF
TGTGCCAGCAGCCCCCGACTGAACACTGAAGCTTTCTTT
>TRBD1|.|TRBJ1-2|TRBV18
CASSPPPDRGLGYTF
TGTGCCAGCTCGCCACCTCCGGACAGGGGGCTAGGCTACACCTTC
>.|.|TRBJ2-3|TRBV29-1
CSVDWRGLSTDTQYF
TGCAGCGTTGATTGGCGGGGCTTAAGCACAGATACGCAGTATTTT
>TRBD1|once|TRBJ2-3|TRBV7-9
CASSPGQVWTLGTDTQYF
TGTGCCAGCAGCCCTGGACAGGTATGGACCTTGGGCACAGATACGCAGTATTTT